This T cell receptor gamma chain is drawn from a study of gamma-delta T cells after stem cell transplantation. Germline lookup yields CDR1 VINAFY and CDR2 YDVSNSKD. With V trimmed by 0 bases and J by 3 bases, 5 bases remained unmatched. The CDR3 loop spans 14 amino acids. TCRdb re-called the RT-PCR reads with CATT. The sample has under 2,000 gamma-chain clones, around a sixth seen once; the top ten hold approximately 7.2%. Input material: gamma-delta T cells. The chain combines TRGV5 with TRGJ1 or TRGJ2. The source is a human donor. It is not recorded whose cells these are; they may come from a transplant donor. The CDR3 nucleotides are TGTGCCACCTGGGACAGGCCCCGTTATTATAAGAAACTCTTT. It encodes CATWDRPRYYKKLF.